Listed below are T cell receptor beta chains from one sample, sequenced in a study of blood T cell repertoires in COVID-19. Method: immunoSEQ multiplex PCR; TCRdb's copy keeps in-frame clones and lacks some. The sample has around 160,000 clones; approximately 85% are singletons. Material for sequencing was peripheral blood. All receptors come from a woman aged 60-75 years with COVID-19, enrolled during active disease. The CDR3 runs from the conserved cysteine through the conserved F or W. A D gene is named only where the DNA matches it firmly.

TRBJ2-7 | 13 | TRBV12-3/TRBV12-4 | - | CASRPTGVYEQYF
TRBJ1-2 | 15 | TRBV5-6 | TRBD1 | CASSPLDRGVYGYTF
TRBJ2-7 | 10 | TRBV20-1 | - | CSASSYEQYF
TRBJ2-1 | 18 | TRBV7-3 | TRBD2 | CASSFGASGGSSYNEQFF
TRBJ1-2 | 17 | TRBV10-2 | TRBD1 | CASSESILVGQAYGYTF
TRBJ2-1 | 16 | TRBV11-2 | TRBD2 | CASSHGLAGDYNEQFF
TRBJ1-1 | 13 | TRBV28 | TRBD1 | CASRWTGNTEAFF
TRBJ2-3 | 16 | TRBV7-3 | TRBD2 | CASSLTSGGLTDTQYF
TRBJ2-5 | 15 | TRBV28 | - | CASSTSRGYQETQYF
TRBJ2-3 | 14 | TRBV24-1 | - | CATSEVSIQNTQYF
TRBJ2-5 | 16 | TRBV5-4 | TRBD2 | CASSWAGSGEPGTQYF
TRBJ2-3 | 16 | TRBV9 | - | CASSPRTDRHTDTQYF
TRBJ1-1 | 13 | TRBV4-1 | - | CASSQDVRTEAFF
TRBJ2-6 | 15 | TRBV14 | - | CASSPINSGANVLTF
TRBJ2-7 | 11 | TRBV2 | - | CASRKRDEQYF
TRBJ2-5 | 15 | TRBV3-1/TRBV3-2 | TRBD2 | CASSPARGGMKTQYF